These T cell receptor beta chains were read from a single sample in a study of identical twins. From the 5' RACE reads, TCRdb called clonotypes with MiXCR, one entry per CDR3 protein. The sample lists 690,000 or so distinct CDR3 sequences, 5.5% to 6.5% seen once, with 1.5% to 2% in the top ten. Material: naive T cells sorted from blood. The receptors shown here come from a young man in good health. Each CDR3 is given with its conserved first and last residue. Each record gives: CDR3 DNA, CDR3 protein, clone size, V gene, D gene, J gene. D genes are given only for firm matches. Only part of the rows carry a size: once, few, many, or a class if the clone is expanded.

TGCAGTGCTGCGACTAGCCTCGTTAATGAGCAGTTCTTC,CSAATSLVNEQFF,many,TRBV20-1,TRBD2,TRBJ2-1
TGTGCCAGCAGTTTTCTCAGAGGGGGCGGGGGCACCTACAATGAGCAGTTCTTC,CASSFLRGGGGTYNEQFF,many,TRBV27,-,TRBJ2-1
TGTGCCAGCAGCGTAGGGACTAGCACCTACGAGCAGTACTTC,CASSVGTSTYEQYF,few,TRBV9,TRBD2,TRBJ2-7
TGTGCCAGCAGTAGGACTAGCGGGAGTTCAGGGGAGCTGTTTTTT,CASSRTSGSSGELFF,many,TRBV12-3/TRBV12-4,TRBD2,TRBJ2-2
TGTGCCTGGAGTGTATCCGGTTACGAGCAGTACTTC,CAWSVSGYEQYF,-,TRBV30,-,TRBJ2-7
TGTGCCACCACTCGCGGTGGAGAGCAGTTCTTC,CATTRGGEQFF,few,TRBV11-2,-,TRBJ2-1
TGTGCCAGCAGTGAAGCGCTCCAGAATGAGCAGTTCTTC,CASSEALQNEQFF,-,TRBV2,-,TRBJ2-1
TGTGCCAGCGAGGGGACGGGGGGCACCGGGGAGCTGTTTTTT,CASEGTGGTGELFF,many,TRBV12-3/TRBV12-4,TRBD2,TRBJ2-2
TGTGCCAGCAGCCCACAGGATTCACCCCTCCACTTT,CASSPQDSPLHF,few,TRBV14,-,TRBJ1-6
TGCGCCAGCAGCTTGGGTGGGACAGGGAGCGGAGAGACCCAGTACTTC,CASSLGGTGSGETQYF,many,TRBV5-1,TRBD1,TRBJ2-5
TGTGCTAGTGGTTTAGACCAAGAGACCCAGTACTTC,CASGLDQETQYF,-,TRBV12-5,-,TRBJ2-5
TGTGCCAGCGGGACACGTAACACCGGGGAGCTGTTTTTT,CASGTRNTGELFF,many,TRBV6-1,-,TRBJ2-2
TGCAGTGCTATTAGGGGGAACAGTGGCGAGACCCAGTACTTC,CSAIRGNSGETQYF,many,TRBV20-1,-,TRBJ2-5
TGCAGTGCTAGACGGGCAGGAAGAGTGAACACCGGGGAGCTGTTTTTT,CSARRAGRVNTGELFF,-,TRBV20-1,-,TRBJ2-2
TGTGCCATCAGTCCGGGACTAGCGGGAGGGCCGGGCGGTTTCGGCTCCTACAATGAGCAGTTCTTC,CAISPGLAGGPGGFGSYNEQFF,many,TRBV10-3,TRBD2,TRBJ2-1
TGTGCCAGCAGCTTAGCAGAGAGTAGCGGGAGGGCCATCTACGAGCAGTACTTC,CASSLAESSGRAIYEQYF,many,TRBV11-1,TRBD2,TRBJ2-7
TGTGCCAGCGCTCTAATCGCGGGAACTGGCACAGATACGCAGTATTTT,CASALIAGTGTDTQYF,many,TRBV12-3/TRBV12-4,-,TRBJ2-3
TGTGCCAGCAGCTTAGTGAGACTCGAAGAGACCCAGTACTTC,CASSLVRLEETQYF,many,TRBV7-2,-,TRBJ2-5
TGTGCCAGCAGCTTAGCGGGAGGGCCGGTGAATGAGCAGTTCTTC,CASSLAGGPVNEQFF,many,TRBV5-5,TRBD2,TRBJ2-1
TGTGCCACCAGCAGATTACTAGCGGGGGCCGGTGGGGAGCTGTTTTTT,CATSRLLAGAGGELFF,many,TRBV15,TRBD2,TRBJ2-2
TGCGCCAGCAGCTTGTCCGAAAATTTCTACAATGAGCAGTTCTTC,CASSLSENFYNEQFF,many,TRBV5-1,-,TRBJ2-1
TGTGCCAGCAGCGTACTGGGACGTGGGCCCAATGAGCAGTTCTTC,CASSVLGRGPNEQFF,many,TRBV9,-,TRBJ2-1
TGTGCCAGCAGTTTTAGGAGGACAGGGGGCTTCACAGATACGCAGTATTTT,CASSFRRTGGFTDTQYF,many,TRBV27,TRBD1,TRBJ2-3
TGTGCCACCGGGGTGTTTCGGGTTCCTAACTATGGCTACACCTTC,CATGVFRVPNYGYTF,few,TRBV6-1,-,TRBJ1-2
TGTGCCAGCAGCCGAAGACCACAGGGAAGGTACATTCACTATGGCTACACCTTC,CASSRRPQGRYIHYGYTF,few,TRBV11-1,-,TRBJ1-2
TGTGCCAGCAGCCGATTCCCAGGGGCGGCAAGCGGGAGAACCCCCGTCGAGCAGTACTTC,CASSRFPGAASGRTPVEQYF,few,TRBV7-6,TRBD2,TRBJ2-7
TGCAGCGCTCTCGAGGGGGGTTTCAACACCGGGGAGCTGTTTTTT,CSALEGGFNTGELFF,-,TRBV29-1,-,TRBJ2-2
TGCAGCGTTGGGGGTAACCAAGAGACCCAGTACTTC,CSVGGNQETQYF,-,TRBV29-1,-,TRBJ2-5
TGCGCCAGCAGTGAGTCAGCCGGGAGGGCCCTCGAGCAGTACTTC,CASSESAGRALEQYF,few,TRBV10-2,TRBD2,TRBJ2-7
TGTGCCAGCAGTTATACCGTCCCCATTTATGGGAGCAAGACCCAGTACTTC,CASSYTVPIYGSKTQYF,-,TRBV7-6,-,TRBJ2-5
TGTGCCAGCAGTTTGGCTCAGGGCGGACGTGGCTACACCTTC,CASSLAQGGRGYTF,many,TRBV12-3/TRBV12-4,-,TRBJ1-2
TGTGCCAGCTTCACTGGGGGACAGAACACCGGGGAGCTGTTTTTT,CASFTGGQNTGELFF,-,TRBV18,-,TRBJ2-2
TGTGCCAGCAGTTCACCTAGACAGGGACGCTACGAGCAGTACTTC,CASSSPRQGRYEQYF,many,TRBV6-5,TRBD1,TRBJ2-7
TGTGCCAGCAGTTTCTATACAGCTAATGAGCAGTTCTTC,CASSFYTANEQFF,many,TRBV12-3/TRBV12-4,-,TRBJ2-1
TGTGCCAGCAGCTTCGGGGAGACCAGCTCCTACAATGAGCAGTTCTTC,CASSFGETSSYNEQFF,many,TRBV7-7,-,TRBJ2-1
TGTGCCAGCAGTTCCTGGGACTTCCAAGAGACCCAGTACTTC,CASSSWDFQETQYF,many,TRBV12-3/TRBV12-4,-,TRBJ2-5
TGTGCCACCTCGGAGGGGACTAGCGGATACAATGAGCAGTTCTTC,CATSEGTSGYNEQFF,many,TRBV27,TRBD2,TRBJ2-1
TGCGCCAGCAGCCAGGGGGACCGGAGCTCCTACAATGAGCAGTTCTTC,CASSQGDRSSYNEQFF,few,TRBV4-1,-,TRBJ2-1
TGTGCCAGCAGTTTAGCGTTTAGGGACAGGGTCCCATATGAGCAGTTCTTC,CASSLAFRDRVPYEQFF,many,TRBV12-3/TRBV12-4,TRBD1,TRBJ2-1
TGTGCCAGCAGCTTGATTTATGGCAGGACTAACACCGGGGAGCTGTTTTTT,CASSLIYGRTNTGELFF,few,TRBV11-2,-,TRBJ2-2
TGTGCCAGCAGCCGTGGACAGGGCATTTACACTGAAGCTTTCTTT,CASSRGQGIYTEAFF,many,TRBV7-9,TRBD1,TRBJ1-1
TGCAGTGCTAGAGCTATCGAGCCTCGGGGCTATGGCTACACCTTC,CSARAIEPRGYGYTF,many,TRBV20-1,-,TRBJ1-2
TGTGCCAGCAGTACCCCGGCCCCGGGAGGAGAGACCCAGTACTTC,CASSTPAPGGETQYF,few,TRBV28,TRBD2,TRBJ2-5
TGTGCCAGCAGAGGGGGGGAAATGAACACTGAAGCTTTCTTT,CASRGGEMNTEAFF,many,TRBV27,-,TRBJ1-1